This TCR beta chain appears in the sequencing data of a study of OX40 agonist ivuxolimab in advanced cancers. Looking at the study overall: Participants averaged about 66 years of age (range 23 to 79) and were around 83% male. The study reported partial responses in three patients: one hepatocellular carcinoma, two cutaneous melanoma.

General observations from the study: CD4+ and CD8+ T cells in blood underwent clonal expansion by week 6 at 0.1 to 3.0 mg/kg. No determination was made of the antigen specificity of the expanded peripheral T cells.

Germline V CDR1 and CDR2: MNHEY, SMNVEV (reference sequence). Trimming cost V 7 bases and J 0 bases, with 13 bases left between them. The CDR3 has 15 amino acids. Turning to this clone: As yet, its antigen is unknown.

Assay: immunoSEQ multiplex PCR; the TCRdb copy retains only in-frame clones and omits some. The sample holds about 44,000 clones; approximately 86% are singletons and the top ten take 0.3% to 0.4%. The sample here was CD4+ or CD8+ T cells sorted from blood, taken in a trial of the OX40 agonist ivuxolimab. This receptor was obtained from an adult with an advanced solid tumor such as melanoma, head and neck, liver or kidney cancer. The rearrangement uses TRBV27 and TRBJ1-5; no definite D call. The CDR3 sequence: CASKKDRYSNQPQHF. The CDR3 DNA reads as TGTGCCAGCAAAAAGGACCGGTATAGCAATCAGCCCCAGCATTTT.